Ten or more counts support the clone carrying this T cell receptor beta chain. Its matching antigen is unknown. Among the patients, aged 18 to 65, hyperthyroidism was newly diagnosed and had lasted under 2 months. Exclusion of patients followed from uncontrolled infection, other autoimmune disease, pregnancy or lactation. The source material, RNA transcripts, was used to amplify TCR beta CDR3 regions. With the HTBI primer set, the TCR CDR3 went through a first round of RT-PCR. TCRdb ran MiXCR on the multiplex PCR reads and lists one entry per CDR3 protein. The table shows around 280,000 distinct CDR3 sequences, with less than 15% occurring only once. CDR1 MGHRA and CDR2 YSYEKL come from the germline V gene. The CDR3 covers 15 residues. V gave up 1 base and J gave up 2 bases; unmatched junction bases: 3. The sample is drawn from a study of T cells in Graves' hyperthyroidism and ophthalmopathy. Findings and caveats of the study: Median prediction lead before ophthalmopathy onset was about 6.3 months with the model. Blood also carried most thyroid clonotypes expanded above 0.001.

The sequence derives from a woman in her 30s with Graves' hyperthyroidism that later progressed to Graves' ophthalmopathy. Sequencing used blood. The V call is TRBV4-1, the J call TRBJ2-3, with 7 bases fitting TRBD1. The chain's CDR3 is CASSQGTGITDTQYF. The CDR3, as DNA: TGCGCCAGCAGCCAAGGGACAGGAATCACAGATACGCAGTATTTT.